One and the same sample provided the 16 T cell receptor beta chains below, sequenced in a study of siplizumab effects on memory and regulatory T cells. TCRdb keeps only in-frame clones here, not all; method: immunoSEQ multiplex PCR. This table holds under 130,000 clones, approximately 94% found once. Sequenced material: CD4+ T cells sorted from blood. The source of these receptors is a human donor in good health.

The gene calls are TRBV6-5 and TRBJ1-2; TRBD1 agrees at 7 bases. This CDR3 spans 13 amino acids. Germline lookup yields CDR1 MNHEY and CDR2 SVGAGI. The V segment lost 5 bases and the J segment 8 bases; nucleotides outside the gene matches: 8. The CDR3 coding sequence is TGTGCCAGCAGTGAAACCTCCAGGGGGGGCTACACCTTC. Its protein is CASSETSRGGYTF.

The genes are TRBV5-6 and TRBJ2-1, with D unclear. V shed 0 bases and J shed 1 base, with 11 bases lying between them. The CDR3 is 16 residues long. Looked up from germline, CDR1 is SGHDT and CDR2 is YYEEEE. CDR3 protein: CASSLAVHPSYNEQFF. The CDR3 bases are TGTGCCAGCAGCTTGGCGGTCCACCCGTCCTACAATGAGCAGTTCTTC.

This rearrangement joins TRBV4-2 to TRBJ2-5; a possible D gene is TRBD2 (5 bases). The germline V gene encodes CDR1 LGHNA and CDR2 YNFKEQ. The CDR3 is made up of 15 amino acids. V shed 1 base and J shed 5 bases, with 14 bases lying between them. CDR3 nucleotides: TGTGCCAGCAGCCAAGCTCCTACGGGGAAGGAGACCCAGTACTTC. Its translation: CASSQAPTGKETQYF.

This clone was detected only once. The rearrangement joins TRBV27 to TRBJ1-3, with 10 bases identical to TRBD1. There are 18 residues in the CDR3. J gave up 2 bases and V 5 bases, and 12 bases lay outside the gene matches. The V gene's germline CDR1 is MNHEY and CDR2 SMNVEV (reference sequence). CDR3 DNA: TGTGCCAGCAGTCCCACGGGACAGGGGTCCCTCGCTGGAAACACCATATATTTT. Residues: CASSPTGQGSLAGNTIYF.

This chain uses TRBV4-3 with TRBJ2-2; the D gene is possibly TRBD2 (6 bases). V was clipped by 1 base and J by 6 bases, with 12 bases between them. Germline CDR1 and CDR2: LGHNA and YSLEER. The CDR3 is made up of 15 amino acids. The CDR3 DNA reads TGCGCCAGCAGCCAAGTCGGGAGTGGCGCCGGGGAGCTGTTTTTT. This sequence encodes CASSQVGSGAGELFF.

This sequence joins TRBV2 and TRBJ2-4; the D gene is possibly TRBD2 (5 bases). V dropped 6 bases and J dropped 0 bases, with 12 bases sitting between them. CDR1 and CDR2 from the germline V gene are SNHLY and FYNNEI. The CDR3 has 15 amino acids. The CDR3: CASRLERVAKNIQYF. The CDR3 DNA reads TGTGCCAGCAGACTAGAAAGGGTAGCCAAAAACATTCAGTACTTC.

This clone has a single count. This chain links TRBV10-3 with TRBJ2-1; D call uncertain. Germline-derived CDR1 and CDR2 are ENHRY and SYGVKD. V shed 5 bases and J shed 4 bases, with 12 bases lying between them. CDR3 size: 14 residues. CDR3 DNA: TGTGCCATCAGTTCCGGAACAACTTACAATGAGCAGTTCTTC. Translated, it gives CAISSGTTYNEQFF.

The chain joins TRBV4-3 to TRBJ2-5, with D possibly TRBD1 on 6 matching bases. The DNA end is more similar to TRBJ2-7, so the J call may be wrong. Germline loops: CDR1 LGHNA, CDR2 YSLEER. The CDR3 totals 15 residues. The CDR3: CASSQDIQGLYEQYF. CDR3 DNA sequence: TGCGCCAGCAGCCAAGATATCCAGGGGCTGTACGAGCAGTACTTC.

The chain links TRBV5-1 to TRBJ2-3, with TRBD2 as a possible D gene (5 bases). V was shortened by 2 bases and J by 1 base, with 14 bases between the two germline ends. The CDR3 contains 16 residues. Per germline, CDR1 SGHRS and CDR2 YFSETQ. CDR3 coding DNA: TGCGCCAGCAGCTTAAGGACTGATGGGGGCACAGATACGCAGTATTTT. It specifies CASSLRTDGGTDTQYF. Complete variable domain (other parts from reference TRBV5-1 and TRBJ2-3): KAGVTQTPRYLIKTRGQQVTLSCSPISGHRSVSWYQQTPGQGLQFLFEYFSETQRNKGNFPGRFSGRQFSNSRSEMNVSTLELGDSALYLCASSLRTDGGTDTQYFGPGTRLTVL.

The table lists this clone with a count of one. The chain links TRBV4-1 to TRBJ1-2; 9 bases match TRBD1. V lost 3 bases to trimming and J lost 7 bases; unmatched junction nucleotides: 12. Germline assignment: CDR1 MGHRA and CDR2 YSYEKL. This CDR3 has 16 amino acids. Here the CDR3 reads CASSHGTRDRVIGYTF. CDR3 DNA sequence: TGCGCCAGCAGCCACGGGACCCGGGACAGGGTGATTGGCTACACCTTC.

CDR3 in DNA: TGTGCCAGTAGTAGTACACAGGGGGTATATGAAAAACTGTTTTTT. This sequence encodes CASSSTQGVYEKLFF. V usage is TRBV19 and J usage is TRBJ1-4; TRBD1 agrees at 8 bases. The CDR3 loop spans 15 amino acids. Germline V gene data show CDR1 as LNHDA and CDR2 as SQIVND (reference sequence). J lost 6 bases, V lost 4 bases, and 7 bases had no gene match.

The V gene is TRBV19, the J gene TRBJ1-1, with no clear D. Germline V gene lookup returns CDR1 LNHDA and CDR2 SQIVND (reference sequence). Trimming removed 3 bases at V and 1 base at J, with 9 bases between. CDR3 size: 14 residues. The CDR3 nucleotides read TGTGCCAGTAGTATTAAGGCGGCGAACACTGAAGCTTTCTTT. It is translated as CASSIKAANTEAFF.

The chain links TRBV2 to TRBJ1-5, with 7 bases matching TRBD1. The germline V gene encodes CDR1 SNHLY and CDR2 FYNNEI. V trimming: 2 bases; J trimming: 4 bases; junction bases outside the gene matches: 8. The CDR3 spans 16 residues. The CDR3 region is CASSERRGRWNQPQHF. The CDR3 DNA is TGTGCCAGCAGTGAAAGGAGGGGGCGCTGGAATCAGCCCCAGCATTTT.

This chain links TRBV5-5 with TRBJ1-1; 7 bases agree with TRBD1. The germline V gene encodes CDR1 SGHKS and CDR2 YYEKEE (reference sequence). V gave up 2 bases and J gave up 5 bases; unmatched junction bases: 6. The CDR3 is 14 residues long. CDR3 residues: CASSFARGETEAFF. For the CDR3, the DNA is TGTGCCAGCAGCTTTGCCAGGGGGGAGACTGAAGCTTTCTTT.

The chain's CDR3 is CASLGSLGLEQYF. The DNA of the CDR3 is TGTGCCAGCCTAGGGAGCTTAGGCCTCGAGCAGTACTTC. V is TRBV6-5 and J is TRBJ2-7; maybe TRBD2 (5 bases). CDR1 and CDR2 from the germline V gene are MNHEY and SVGAGI. The CDR3 is made up of 13 amino acids. V was pared by 8 bases and J by 6 bases, with 17 bases between.

V usage is TRBV27 and J usage is TRBJ2-3; TRBD2 matches 9 bases. Germline CDR1 MNHEY, CDR2 SMNVEV (reference sequence). The CDR3 is 16 residues long. Unmatched junction bases numbered 10, after V lost 4 bases and J lost 5 bases. CDR3 in amino acids: CASSWSSSGVGDTQYF. CDR3 nucleotide sequence: TGTGCCAGCAGTTGGAGTTCTAGCGGGGTAGGAGATACGCAGTATTTT.